A single sample is the source of the 27 T cell receptor beta chains below, sequenced in a study of vaccination effects on CD4 cells after COVID-19. Sequencing followed a ViraFEST assay step that expanded antigen-specific CD4+ T cells with viral peptide pools. After less than 11 days in culture, the CD4+ T cells were isolated. Negative nucleocapsid antibody tests before and after vaccination confirmed no previous SARS-CoV-2 infection. Only in-frame clones appear in the TCRdb table, and some are missing; sequencing was by immunoSEQ multiplex PCR. Of tens of thousands of clones in the sample, around 68% are singletons; the top ten hold about 16%. These receptors' targets are unknown. The starting material was CD4+ T cells from PBMCs cultured with SARS-CoV-2 spike peptides, obtained before COVID-19 vaccination. Receptor source: a human donor who received a COVID-19 vaccine.

The V and J genes are TRBV6-2 or TRBV6-3 and TRBJ1-5; D gene unclear. The CDR3 runs 14 residues. V lost 0 bases and J lost 5, with 8 bases in between. Germline V gives CDR1 MNHEY, CDR2 SVGEGT. The CDR3 DNA sequence: TGTGCCAGCAGTTACTCAGGGCGTTATCAGCCCCAGCATTTT. As protein: CASSYSGRYQPQHF.

Only one count was recorded for this clone. This rearrangement joins TRBV28 to TRBJ2-6, with 10 bases that match TRBD2. Trimming cost V 3 bases and J 4 bases; bases outside gene matches: 3. The CDR3 is 16 amino acids. Germline V gene data show CDR1 as MDHEN and CDR2 as SYDVKM. DNA of the CDR3: TGTGCCAGCAGTTTCCTAGCGGGAGCCGGGGCCAACGTCCTGACTTTC. Its protein is CASSFLAGAGANVLTF.

This chain links TRBV6-5 with TRBJ2-3; D perhaps matches TRBD1 (5 bases). CDR1 is MNHEY, CDR2 SVGAGI, per germline. This CDR3 has 15 amino acids. Trimming took 1 base from V and 5 from J, leaving 13 bases between them. CDR3 region: CASSYWGAYGDTQYF. CDR3 DNA sequence: TGTGCCAGCAGTTACTGGGGCGCTTACGGAGATACGCAGTATTTT.

V is TRBV5-1 and J is TRBJ2-3, with TRBD2 matching 12 bases. The CDR3 has 16 amino acids. Trimming removed 4 bases from V and 5 bases from J; junction bases left unmatched: 8. Germline CDR1 reads SGHRS; CDR2 reads YFSETQ. The CDR3 loop reads CASSASSGGVIDTQYF. The DNA of the CDR3 is TGCGCCAGCAGCGCATCTAGCGGGGGGGTAATAGATACGCAGTATTTT. Full variable domain (remainder filled in from reference TRBV5-1 and TRBJ2-3): KAGVTQTPRYLIKTRGQQVTLSCSPISGHRSVSWYQQTPGQGLQFLFEYFSETQRNKGNFPGRFSGRQFSNSRSEMNVSTLELGDSALYLCASSASSGGVIDTQYFGPGTRLTVL.

This clone was observed a handful of times. V is TRBV19 and J is TRBJ2-2; D not certain. Trimming took off 4 bases at V and 5 bases at J, with 11 bases between the two ends. There are 14 residues in the CDR3. Germline loops: CDR1 LNHDA, CDR2 SQIVND (reference sequence). DNA for the CDR3: TGTGCCAGTAGTACCGGCGGAACTACCGGGGAGCTGTTTTTT. This sequence encodes CASSTGGTTGELFF. Based on the CDR3 plus reference TRBV19 and TRBJ2-2, the full variable domain is DGGITQSPKYLFRKEGQNVTLSCEQNLNHDAMYWYRQDPGQGLRLIYYSQIVNDFQKGDIAEGYSVSREKKESFPLTVTSAQKNPTAFYLCASSTGGTTGELFFGEGSRLTVL.

This chain joins TRBV28 and TRBJ1-5; TRBD1 agrees at 9 bases. The germline V gene has CDR1 MDHEN and CDR2 SYDVKM. The CDR3 length is 17 residues. V lost 6 bases and J lost 3; bases outside the gene matches: 12. The CDR3, as DNA: TGTGCCAGCAGCCCCGGACAGGGGAAGGTTGACAATCAGCCCCAGCATTTT. Protein: CASSPGQGKVDNQPQHF.

The chain employs TRBV11-2 and TRBJ2-7; 7 bases are a match to TRBD2. This CDR3 contains 13 residues. Per germline, CDR1 SGHAT and CDR2 FQNNGV. Trimming removed 6 bases from V and 2 bases from J; junction bases left unmatched: 4. The CDR3 region has the DNA TGTGCCAGCAGTCATGGGGGGGCCTACGAGCAGTACTTC. This translates into CASSHGGAYEQYF. The full variable domain, with the rest looked up from reference TRBV11-2 and TRBJ2-7, is EAGVAQSPRYKIIEKRQSVAFWCNPISGHATLYWYQQILGQGPKLLIQFQNNGVVDDSQLPKDRFSAERLKGVDSTLKIQPAKLEDSAVYLCASSHGGAYEQYFGPGTRLTVT.

The chain uses TRBV5-1 and TRBJ2-7; 7 positions agree with TRBD2. Germline V CDR1 and CDR2: SGHRS, YFSETQ. The ends lost 3 bases at V and 1 base at J; junction bases unmatched: 10. The CDR3 spans 16 residues. The CDR3 DNA follows: TGCGCCAGCAGCTGGAGAGCGGGGCGAATTTCCTACGAGCAGTACTTC. As protein: CASSWRAGRISYEQYF. The full variable domain, with the rest looked up from reference TRBV5-1 and TRBJ2-7, is KAGVTQTPRYLIKTRGQQVTLSCSPISGHRSVSWYQQTPGQGLQFLFEYFSETQRNKGNFPGRFSGRQFSNSRSEMNVSTLELGDSALYLCASSWRAGRISYEQYFGPGTRLTVT.

This clone has only a few counts. The chain's CDR3 is CASSSTGNSNQPQHF. The CDR3 DNA sequence: TGTGCCAGCAGCAGCACTGGAAATAGCAATCAGCCCCAGCATTTT. The chain couples TRBV7-2 to TRBJ1-5, with unresolved D. This CDR3 region has 15 residues. V lost 5 bases to trimming and J lost 0 bases, with 11 bases between them. Germline V gene lookup returns CDR1 SGHTA and CDR2 FQGNSA.

In DNA form, the CDR3 reads TGCGCCAGCAGCCATCGTAGAATACGACTCTTTCCTAATGAAAAACTGTTTTTT. Encoded protein: CASSHRRIRLFPNEKLFF. V is TRBV4-1 and J is TRBJ1-4; D unresolved. CDR3 length equals 18 residues. V dropped 3 bases and J dropped 3 bases, with 20 bases sitting between them. Germline CDR1 reads MGHRA; CDR2 reads YSYEKL.

V gene TRBV5-1 combines with J gene TRBJ2-6, with D possibly matching TRBD1 (6 bases). Germline V gene data show CDR1 as SGHRS and CDR2 as YFSETQ. Trimming removed 3 bases from V and 0 bases from J, with 19 bases in between. CDR3 length equals 19 residues. CDR3 amino acids: CASSWQGQGSTSGANVLTF. Written as DNA, the CDR3 is TGCGCCAGCAGCTGGCAGGGGCAGGGTAGCACCTCTGGGGCCAACGTCCTGACTTTC. Using reference TRBV5-1 and TRBJ2-6 for the parts outside the CDR3, the full variable domain is KAGVTQTPRYLIKTRGQQVTLSCSPISGHRSVSWYQQTPGQGLQFLFEYFSETQRNKGNFPGRFSGRQFSNSRSEMNVSTLELGDSALYLCASSWQGQGSTSGANVLTFGAGSRLTVL.

The CDR3 DNA is TGTGCCAGCAGCTTGGCCGGGAGCAATCAGCCCCAGCATTTT. Amino acids: CASSLAGSNQPQHF. This chain joins TRBV5-4 and TRBJ1-5; D not certain. Trimming removed 0 bases from V and 1 base from J, with 5 bases in between. The length of the CDR3 is 14 residues. The germline CDR1 and CDR2 sequences are SGHNT and YYREEE (reference sequence).

The rearrangement links TRBV10-3 to TRBJ2-7; weak D call: TRBD1 (5 bases). This CDR3 contains 15 residues. Germline V gene sequence: CDR1 ENHRY, CDR2 SYGVKD. The V end was cut by 2 bases, the J end by 4 bases, with 15 bases between. The CDR3: CAISEGTGSQYEQYF. CDR3 bases: TGTGCCATCAGTGAGGGCACAGGCTCCCAATACGAGCAGTACTTC.

In its sample, this clone was seen a few times. This sequence joins TRBV7-2 and TRBJ2-7, with no clear D. This CDR3 contains 14 residues. V was shortened by 2 bases and J by 2 bases, with 10 bases between the two germline ends. Per germline, CDR1 SGHTA and CDR2 FQGNSA. The CDR3 sequence is CASSLTADTYEQYF. The CDR3 bases are TGTGCCAGCAGCTTAACAGCAGATACCTACGAGCAGTACTTC.

This chain uses TRBV11-1 with TRBJ1-2; tentatively, D is TRBD1 (6 bases). V gave up 5 bases and J gave up 6 bases, with 10 bases separating them. This CDR3 has 12 amino acids. From germline, CDR1 is SGHAT and CDR2 FQDESV (reference sequence). The CDR3 protein is CASSPQGDGYTF. For the CDR3, the DNA is TGTGCCAGCAGCCCACAGGGCGATGGCTACACCTTC.

V gene TRBV5-1 combines with J gene TRBJ2-2, with D perhaps TRBD1 (5 bases). CDR1 is SGHRS and CDR2 is YFSETQ in the germline V gene. Trimming cost V 4 bases and J 3 bases, with 16 bases left between them. The CDR3 spans 16 residues. CDR3 DNA: TGCGCCAGCAGCCAACGCCGGACGACAGACACCGGGGAGCTGTTTTTT. This codes for CASSQRRTTDTGELFF.

V and J are TRBV9 and TRBJ1-1, with TRBD1 identical over 7 bases. With V trimmed by 4 bases and J by 6 bases, 9 bases remained unmatched. Germline CDR1 reads SGDLS; CDR2 reads YYNGEE. The CDR3 sequence is 14 residues long. The CDR3 loop reads CASSTRQGMAEAFF. The CDR3 coding sequence is TGTGCCAGCAGCACCCGACAGGGTATGGCTGAAGCTTTCTTT.

J is TRBJ1-1 and V is TRBV5-6; D is unclear. V lost 2 bases and J 0 bases, leaving 8 bases between the germline ends. Germline lookup yields CDR1 SGHDT and CDR2 YYEEEE. The CDR3 runs 14 residues. This CDR3 reads CASSFRLMNTEAFF. The DNA of the CDR3 is TGTGCCAGCAGCTTCAGGCTCATGAACACTGAAGCTTTCTTT.

The chain employs TRBV5-1 and TRBJ2-7; 9 positions match TRBD2. The germline V gene has CDR1 SGHRS and CDR2 YFSETQ. J was trimmed by 0 bases and V by 0 bases; bases with no gene match: 4. This CDR3 is built from 16 residues. The CDR3 coding sequence is TGCGCCAGCAGCTTGGAGGGCGGGGGGGACTCCTACGAGCAGTACTTC. This translates into CASSLEGGGDSYEQYF.

This clone was counted a single time. The V call is TRBV2, the J call TRBJ2-7; the D gene is possibly TRBD1 (5 bases). Germline CDR1 reads SNHLY; CDR2 reads FYNNEI. The CDR3 extends over 11 amino acids. V was shortened by 2 bases and J by 7 bases, with 6 bases between the two germline ends. Here the CDR3 DNA reads TGTGCCAGCAGTGAAAGGACAGAGCAGTACTTC. Its translation is CASSERTEQYF.

This clone has just a few counts. The chain links TRBV10-3 to TRBJ1-2; tentatively, D is TRBD1 (5 bases). Germline values: CDR1 ENHRY, CDR2 SYGVKD. The CDR3 covers 13 residues. The V end was cut by 7 bases, the J end by 4 bases, with 13 bases between. The chain's CDR3 is CAIKGQAGYGYTF. The CDR3 bases are TGTGCCATCAAGGGGCAGGCAGGCTATGGCTACACCTTC.

The CDR3 reads CASSSGLSGNEQFF. CDR3 DNA: TGTGCCAGCAGCTCGGGACTCTCTGGCAATGAGCAGTTCTTC. This sequence joins TRBV7-2 and TRBJ2-1, with a possible D match to TRBD2 (6 bases). Trimming left V 4 bases short and J 6 bases short, with 13 bases between. This CDR3 has 14 amino acids. Germline V gene lookup returns CDR1 SGHTA and CDR2 FQGNSA.

This clone came up a few times. The chain couples TRBV19 to TRBJ1-3, with a possible D match to TRBD1 (6 bases). Trimming left V 0 bases short and J 1 base short, with 13 bases between. From germline, CDR1 is LNHDA and CDR2 SQIVND (reference sequence). CDR3 size: 17 residues. CDR3: CASSIDPRTVSGNTIYF. The CDR3 region has the DNA TGTGCCAGTAGTATAGATCCTCGGACAGTATCTGGAAACACCATATATTTT.

The V gene is TRBV4-3, the J gene TRBJ1-2; D possibly corresponds to TRBD1 (5 bases). V was clipped by 0 bases and J by 4 bases, with 9 bases between them. This CDR3 contains 14 residues. Germline assignment: CDR1 LGHNA and CDR2 YSLEER. DNA for the CDR3: TGCGCCAGCAGCCAAGACGGGGGGGGCTATGGCTACACCTTC. Translation gives CASSQDGGGYGYTF.

The genes are TRBV2 and TRBJ2-1; unclear D gene. The V gene's germline CDR1 is SNHLY and CDR2 FYNNEI. The CDR3 runs 14 residues. V was trimmed by 4 bases and J by 0 bases, leaving 7 bases between them. CDR3 residues: CASSAMSSYNEQFF. CDR3 nucleotide sequence: TGTGCCAGCAGTGCTATGAGCTCCTACAATGAGCAGTTCTTC.

V usage is TRBV11-1 and J usage is TRBJ2-1, with 11 bases identical to TRBD2. This CDR3 has 15 amino acids. Germline V gives CDR1 SGHAT, CDR2 FQDESV (reference sequence). Trimming cost V 1 base and J 7 bases; bases outside gene matches: 3. CDR3: CASSLGGTSGNEQFF. CDR3 coding DNA: TGTGCCAGCAGCTTAGGTGGGACTAGCGGTAATGAGCAGTTCTTC.

The V call is TRBV3-1 (or the pseudogene TRBV3-2), the J call TRBJ1-4, with D possibly matching TRBD1 (6 bases). Germline assignment: CDR1 LGHDT and CDR2 YNNKEL (reference sequence). The length of the CDR3 is 14 residues. The V and J ends lost 7 bases and 5 bases respectively, with 14 bases between them. The CDR3: CASTRTGFNEKLFF. DNA of the CDR3: TGTGCCAGCACCCGAACAGGGTTCAATGAAAAACTGTTTTTT.